The source of this TCR beta chain is a study of T cell changes during pregnancy in multiple sclerosis. Sequenced by immunoSEQ multiplex PCR; TCRdb stores in-frame clones only, minus some. The sample contains about 59,000 clones, around 92% of which appear only once. The sequenced sample was peripheral blood, obtained in the first trimester of pregnancy. The sequence derives from a female donor with multiple sclerosis, enrolled in a pregnancy study.

This CDR3 is CSAAGTDTQYF. The DNA for the CDR3 is TGCAGTGCCGCGGGCACAGATACGCAGTATTTT. This rearrangement joins TRBV20-1 to TRBJ2-3; D is ambiguous. Per the germline V gene, CDR1 is DFQATT and CDR2 is SNEGSKA (reference sequence). The CDR3 runs to 11 residues. Deletions cut 6 bases from V and 1 base from J, with 5 bases between.